The text below deals with one T cell receptor (beta chain). This specimen belongs to a study of blood T cell repertoires in COVID-19. The assay was immunoSEQ multiplex PCR, and TCRdb's table has in-frame clones only and misses some. The table includes 70,000 to 75,000 clones, roughly 82% detected once. Germline V lookup: CDR1 SQVTM, CDR2 ANQGSEA. V gave up 4 bases and J gave up 2 bases, with 15 bases separating them. The length of the CDR3 is 15 residues. The chain is built from TRBV29-1 and TRBJ1-5; possibly TRBD1 for D (5 bases). The sample comprised peripheral blood. The TCR was taken from a woman between 55 and 75 years old with acute or convalescent COVID-19. The CDR3 loop is CSVGVQGGGNQPQHF. The CDR3 nucleotides read TGCAGCGTTGGAGTCCAGGGCGGGGGCAATCAGCCCCAGCATTTT.